This T cell receptor (beta chain) was sequenced during a study of blood T cell repertoires in COVID-19. Original handling: Amplified reference gene primers provided the basis for estimating nucleated cell counts. The assay was immunoSEQ multiplex PCR, and TCRdb's table has in-frame clones only and misses some. V, J and clone size are taken as reported in that table, and D and trimming were inferred from the DNA itself. The sample comprises around 310,000 clones, just under 90% of which are singletons, and over 8.5% rests with the top ten. Living in 24 US areas, the participants were between roughly 18 and 89 years of age. Donors were grouped by their self-reported clinical history. CDR3 length: 13 amino acids. Germline V CDR1 and CDR2: SGHDT, YYEEEE. Deletions cut 2 bases from V and 6 bases from J, with 8 bases between.

Sequenced material: PBMCs or T cells enriched from blood (not recorded which). This chain links TRBV5-6 with TRBJ2-2; D is unresolved. This receptor was obtained from a woman in her thirties who had recovered from COVID-19. In DNA, the CDR3 is TGTGCCAGCAGCTTACAGATGTCCGGGGAGCTGTTTTTT. This encodes CASSLQMSGELFF.